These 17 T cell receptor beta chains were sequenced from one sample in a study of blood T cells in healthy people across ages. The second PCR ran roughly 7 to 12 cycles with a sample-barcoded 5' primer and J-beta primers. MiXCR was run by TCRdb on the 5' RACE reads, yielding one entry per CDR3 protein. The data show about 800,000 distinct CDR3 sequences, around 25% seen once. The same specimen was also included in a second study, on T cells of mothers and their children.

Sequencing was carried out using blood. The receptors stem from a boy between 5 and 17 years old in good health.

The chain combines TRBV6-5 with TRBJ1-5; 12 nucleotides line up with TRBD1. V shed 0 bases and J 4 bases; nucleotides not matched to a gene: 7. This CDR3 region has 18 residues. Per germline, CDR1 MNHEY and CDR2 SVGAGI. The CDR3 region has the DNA TGTGCCAGCAGTTACTCGTTGTGGGGACAGGGGGCTAATCAGCCCCAGCATTTT. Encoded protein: CASSYSLWGQGANQPQHF.

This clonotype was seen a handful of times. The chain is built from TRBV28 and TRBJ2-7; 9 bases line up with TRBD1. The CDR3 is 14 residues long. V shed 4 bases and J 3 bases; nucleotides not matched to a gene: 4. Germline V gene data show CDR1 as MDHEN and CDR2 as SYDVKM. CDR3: CASSYGDRDYEQYF. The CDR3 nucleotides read TGTGCCAGCAGTTACGGGGACAGGGACTACGAGCAGTACTTC.

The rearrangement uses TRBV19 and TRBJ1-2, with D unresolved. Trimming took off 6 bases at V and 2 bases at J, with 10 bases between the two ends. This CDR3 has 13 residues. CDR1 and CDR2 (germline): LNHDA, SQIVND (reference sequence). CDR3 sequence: CASSKDTNYGYTF. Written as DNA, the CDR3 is TGTGCCAGTAGCAAAGACACAAACTATGGCTACACCTTC.

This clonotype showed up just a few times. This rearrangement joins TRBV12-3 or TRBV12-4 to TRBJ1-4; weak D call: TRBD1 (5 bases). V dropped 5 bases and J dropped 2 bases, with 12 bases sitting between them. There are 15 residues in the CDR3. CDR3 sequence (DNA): TGTGCCAGCAGTCCGCTCGCAGGGACTAATGAAAAACTGTTTTTT. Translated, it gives CASSPLAGTNEKLFF.

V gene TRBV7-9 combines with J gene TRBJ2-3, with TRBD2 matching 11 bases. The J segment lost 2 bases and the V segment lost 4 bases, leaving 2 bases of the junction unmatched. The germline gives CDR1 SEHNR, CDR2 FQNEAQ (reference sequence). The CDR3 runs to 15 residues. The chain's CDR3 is CASSSTSGVTDTQYF. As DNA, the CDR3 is TGTGCCAGCAGCTCGACTAGCGGGGTCACAGATACGCAGTATTTT.

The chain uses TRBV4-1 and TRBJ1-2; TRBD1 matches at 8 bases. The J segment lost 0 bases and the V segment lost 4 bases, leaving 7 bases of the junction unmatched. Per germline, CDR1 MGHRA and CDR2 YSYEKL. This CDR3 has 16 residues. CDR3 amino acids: CASSPGTGGTNYGYTF. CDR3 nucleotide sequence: TGCGCCAGCAGCCCGGGAACAGGGGGGACTAACTATGGCTACACCTTC.

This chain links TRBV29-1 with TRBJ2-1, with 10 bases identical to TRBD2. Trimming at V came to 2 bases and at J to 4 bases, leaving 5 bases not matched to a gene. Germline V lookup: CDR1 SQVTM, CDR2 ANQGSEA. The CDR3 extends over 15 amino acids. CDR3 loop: CSVETLAGVYNEQFF. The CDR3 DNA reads TGCAGCGTTGAAACCCTAGCGGGAGTGTACAATGAGCAGTTCTTC.

The CDR3 loop reads CASSRGVGDTEAFF. CDR3 nucleotides: TGTGCCAGCAGTCGAGGGGTTGGGGACACTGAAGCTTTCTTT. The rearrangement joins TRBV6-5 to TRBJ1-1, with TRBD1 as a possible D gene (5 bases). Per germline, CDR1 MNHEY and CDR2 SVGAGI. There are 14 residues in the CDR3. V was clipped by 5 bases and J by 3 bases, with 13 bases between them.

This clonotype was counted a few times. The CDR3 DNA reads TGCAGCGTTGTATTGACCAACTATGGCTACACCTTC. Translated: CSVVLTNYGYTF. The V call is TRBV29-1, the J call TRBJ1-2; no clear D gene. V lost 4 bases and J 2 bases, leaving 8 bases between the germline ends. Germline loops: CDR1 SQVTM, CDR2 ANQGSEA. CDR3 length equals 12 residues. The full variable domain, completed using reference TRBV29-1 and TRBJ1-2, is SAVISQKPSRDICQRGTSLTIQCQVDSQVTMMFWYRQQPGQSLTLIATANQGSEATYESGFVIDKFPISRPNLTFSTLTVSNMSPEDSSIYLCSVVLTNYGYTFGSGTRLTVV.

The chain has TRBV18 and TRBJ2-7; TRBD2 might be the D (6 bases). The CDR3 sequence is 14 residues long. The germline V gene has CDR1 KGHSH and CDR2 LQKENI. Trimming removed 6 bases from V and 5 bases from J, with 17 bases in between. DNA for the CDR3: TGTGCCAGCTCTGCCGGAGGGCTTGGGGACGAGCAGTACTTC. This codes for CASSAGGLGDEQYF.

The CDR3 region is CASSLEAGLNNEQFF. CDR3 nucleotide sequence: TGTGCCAGCAGCTTAGAAGCGGGGCTTAACAATGAGCAGTTCTTC. This chain links TRBV7-2 with TRBJ2-1, with TRBD2 matching 7 bases. The CDR3 consists of 15 residues. The germline V gene has CDR1 SGHTA and CDR2 FQGNSA. With V trimmed by 1 base and J by 5 bases, 5 bases remained unmatched. Supplemented by reference TRBV7-2 and TRBJ2-1, the full variable domain reads GAGVSQSPSNKVTEKGKDVELRCDPISGHTALYWYRQSLGQGLEFLIYFQGNSAPDKSGLPSDRFSAERTGGSVSTLTIQRTQQEDSAVYLCASSLEAGLNNEQFFGPGTRLTVL.

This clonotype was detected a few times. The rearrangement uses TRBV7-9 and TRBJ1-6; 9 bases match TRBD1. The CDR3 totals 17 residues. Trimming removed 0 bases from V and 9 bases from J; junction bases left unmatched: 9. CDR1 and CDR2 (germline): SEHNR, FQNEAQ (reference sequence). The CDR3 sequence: CASSLALGQGRVSPLHF. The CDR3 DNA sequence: TGTGCCAGCAGCTTAGCGCTGGGACAGGGACGAGTTTCACCCCTCCACTTT.

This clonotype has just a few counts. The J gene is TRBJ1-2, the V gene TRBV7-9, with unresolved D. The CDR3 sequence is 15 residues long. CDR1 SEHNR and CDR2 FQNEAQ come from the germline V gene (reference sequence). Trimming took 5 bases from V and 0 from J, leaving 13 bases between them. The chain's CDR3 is CASSDLETANYGYTF. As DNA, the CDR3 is TGTGCCAGCAGCGACCTAGAAACGGCTAACTATGGCTACACCTTC. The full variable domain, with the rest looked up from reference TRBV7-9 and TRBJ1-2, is DTGVSQNPRHKITKRGQNVTFRCDPISEHNRLYWYRQTLGQGPEFLTYFQNEAQLEKSRLLSDRFSAERPKGSFSTLEIQRTEQGDSAMYLCASSDLETANYGYTFGSGTRLTVV.

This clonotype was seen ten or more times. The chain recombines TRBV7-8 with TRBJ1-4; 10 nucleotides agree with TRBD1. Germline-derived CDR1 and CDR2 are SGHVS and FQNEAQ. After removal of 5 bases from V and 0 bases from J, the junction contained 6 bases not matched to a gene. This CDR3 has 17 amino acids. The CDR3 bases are TGTGCCAGCAGCAGACAGGGGGCCCGTGCAACTAATGAAAAACTGTTTTTT. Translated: CASSRQGARATNEKLFF.

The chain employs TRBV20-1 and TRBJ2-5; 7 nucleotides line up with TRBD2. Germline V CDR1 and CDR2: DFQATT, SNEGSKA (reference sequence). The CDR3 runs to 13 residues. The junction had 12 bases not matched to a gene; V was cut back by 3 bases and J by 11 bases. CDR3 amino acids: CSASKSGKAEQYF. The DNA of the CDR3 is TGCAGTGCTAGTAAGAGCGGGAAGGCGGAGCAGTACTTC.

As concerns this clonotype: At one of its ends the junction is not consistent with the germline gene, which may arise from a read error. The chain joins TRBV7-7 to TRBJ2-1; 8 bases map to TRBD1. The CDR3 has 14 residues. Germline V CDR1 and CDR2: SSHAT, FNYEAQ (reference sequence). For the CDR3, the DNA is TGTGCTAGCAGCTACGGACAGGGTTTGGATGAGCAGTTCTTC. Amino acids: CASSYGQGLDEQFF.

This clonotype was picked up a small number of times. CDR3 sequence (DNA): TGCAGTGCTAGGGGTACTAGCGGGAAGAGCTCTGAGCAGTTCTTC. It translates to CSARGTSGKSSEQFF. The J gene is TRBJ2-1, the V gene TRBV20-1; 10 bases line up with TRBD2. Germline V gives CDR1 DFQATT, CDR2 SNEGSKA (reference sequence). V was clipped by 3 bases and J by 9 bases; unmatched bases: 11. The CDR3 covers 15 residues.